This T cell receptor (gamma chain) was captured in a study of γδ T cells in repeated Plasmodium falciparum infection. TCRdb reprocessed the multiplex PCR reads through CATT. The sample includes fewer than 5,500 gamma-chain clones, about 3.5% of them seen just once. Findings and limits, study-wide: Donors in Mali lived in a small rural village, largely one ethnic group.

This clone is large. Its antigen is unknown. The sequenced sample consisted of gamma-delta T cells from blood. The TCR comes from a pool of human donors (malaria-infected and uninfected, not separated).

The CDR3 region has the DNA TGTGCCACCTGGATGAATTATTATAAGAAACTCTTT. This sequence encodes CATWMNYYKKLF. V usage is TRGV4 and J usage is TRGJ1 or TRGJ2. V lost 6 bases and J lost 0; bases outside the gene matches: 2. CDR1 and CDR2 from the germline V gene are EGSTGY and YDSYTSSV. The length of the CDR3 is 12 residues.